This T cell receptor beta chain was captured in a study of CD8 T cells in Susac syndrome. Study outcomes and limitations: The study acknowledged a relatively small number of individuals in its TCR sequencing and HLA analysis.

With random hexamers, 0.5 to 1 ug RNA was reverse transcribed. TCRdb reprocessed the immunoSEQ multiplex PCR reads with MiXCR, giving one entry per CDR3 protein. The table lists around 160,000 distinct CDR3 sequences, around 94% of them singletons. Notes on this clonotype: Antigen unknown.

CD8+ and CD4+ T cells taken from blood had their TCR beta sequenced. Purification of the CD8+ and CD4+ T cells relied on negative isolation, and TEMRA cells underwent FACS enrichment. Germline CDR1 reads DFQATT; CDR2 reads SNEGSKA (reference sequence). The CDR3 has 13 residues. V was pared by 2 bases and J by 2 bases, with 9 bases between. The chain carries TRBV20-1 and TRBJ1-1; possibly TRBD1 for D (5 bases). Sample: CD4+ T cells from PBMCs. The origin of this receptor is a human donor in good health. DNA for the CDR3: TGCAGTGCTAGAAGACAGACTAACACTGAAGCTTTCTTT. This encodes CSARRQTNTEAFF.